The rows below give T cell receptor beta chains drawn from one sample of a study of T cell changes during pregnancy in multiple sclerosis. Measured with immunoSEQ multiplex PCR; TCRdb has only the in-frame clones, and not every one. The sample shows roughly 40,000 clones, roughly 90% of them seen only once. Here the sequenced sample was CD8+ T cells from peripheral blood mononuclear cells, taken before pregnancy. The receptors stem from a female donor with multiple sclerosis, enrolled in a pregnancy study. Both conserved end residues are part of each CDR3.

TRBV29-1	CSVEGPSGRDNEQFF
TRBV6-1	CASSFSTDSGSPLHF
TRBV5-6	CASSSGLPYEQYF
TRBV5-1	CASSPIDPRESGEQYF
TRBV19	CASSPTTGAETQYF
TRBV15	CATSPLRSSYNEQFF
TRBV4-1	CASSQEDRRDTGELFF
TRBV7-9	CASSLGRDGTDTQYF
TRBV5-6	CASSTGGGGPYNEQFF
TRBV19	CASSWGVFRLSSYNEQFF
TRBV7-8	CASSPLGGDLPYEQYF
TRBV27	CASRPFGQGLNYEQYF
TRBV29-1	CSGSGLALFNEQFF
TRBV28	CASSLLTGGNQPQHF
TRBV15	CATSRDDSLPGEQYF
TRBV6-4	CASSVSGTPYNEQFF
TRBV7-2	CASSLVLYNEQFF
TRBV5-1	CASFKGPGYEQYF
TRBV9	CASSVGLAGRYEQFF
TRBV6-6	CASGIWEAGGPQPQHF
TRBV29-1	CSLPQGGNNQPQHF
TRBV29-1	CSARGGEETQYF
TRBV6-4	CASSEASGRGTNTQYF
TRBV27	CASTGGPSYEQYF
TRBV5-1	CASSLDGGGETQYF
TRBV27	CASSYSLQETQYF
TRBV11-3	CASSPDYTQETQYF
TRBV7-9	CASSLLDSFGTGSYNEQFF
TRBV7-9	CASSLAQHMDEKLFF